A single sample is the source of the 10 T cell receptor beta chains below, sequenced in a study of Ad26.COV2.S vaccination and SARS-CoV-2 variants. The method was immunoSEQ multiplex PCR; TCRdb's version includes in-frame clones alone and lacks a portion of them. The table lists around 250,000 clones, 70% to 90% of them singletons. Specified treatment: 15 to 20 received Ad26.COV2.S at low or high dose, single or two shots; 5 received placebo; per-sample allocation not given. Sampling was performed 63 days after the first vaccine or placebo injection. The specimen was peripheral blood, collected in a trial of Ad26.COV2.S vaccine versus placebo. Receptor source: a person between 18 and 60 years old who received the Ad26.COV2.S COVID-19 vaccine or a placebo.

The CDR3 DNA sequence: TGTGCCAGCAGCTTATTTCAGGGGAACTATGGCTACACCTTC. Translating it yields CASSLFQGNYGYTF. The chain uses TRBV5-5 and TRBJ1-2; weak D call: TRBD1 (6 bases). V lost 2 bases to trimming and J lost 2 bases, with 10 bases between them. This CDR3 region has 14 residues. Looked up from germline, CDR1 is SGHKS and CDR2 is YYEKEE (reference sequence).

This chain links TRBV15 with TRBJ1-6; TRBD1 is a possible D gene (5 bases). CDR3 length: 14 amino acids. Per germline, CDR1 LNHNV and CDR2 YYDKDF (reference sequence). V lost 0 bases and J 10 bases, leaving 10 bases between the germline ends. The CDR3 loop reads CATSRDRVGSPLHF. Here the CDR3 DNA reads TGTGCCACCAGCAGAGACAGGGTAGGGTCACCCCTCCACTTT. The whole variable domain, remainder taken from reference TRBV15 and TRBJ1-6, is DAMVIQNPRYQVTQFGKPVTLSCSQTLNHNVMYWYQQKSSQAPKLLFHYYDKDFNNEADTPDNFQSRRPNTSFCFLDIRSPGLGDTAMYLCATSRDRVGSPLHFGNGTRLTVT.

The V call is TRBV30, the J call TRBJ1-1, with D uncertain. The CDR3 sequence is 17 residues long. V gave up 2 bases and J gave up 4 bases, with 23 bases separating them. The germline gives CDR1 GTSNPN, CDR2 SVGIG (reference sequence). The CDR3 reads CAWSKDSMGPRTTEAFF. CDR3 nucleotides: TGTGCCTGGAGTAAAGATTCTATGGGTCCTAGAACCACTGAAGCTTTCTTT.

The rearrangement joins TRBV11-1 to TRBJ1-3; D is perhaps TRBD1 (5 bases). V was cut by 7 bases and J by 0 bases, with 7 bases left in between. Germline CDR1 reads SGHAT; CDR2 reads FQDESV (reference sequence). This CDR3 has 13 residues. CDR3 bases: TGTGCCAGCACGGGGGACTCTGGAAACACCATATATTTT. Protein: CASTGDSGNTIYF.

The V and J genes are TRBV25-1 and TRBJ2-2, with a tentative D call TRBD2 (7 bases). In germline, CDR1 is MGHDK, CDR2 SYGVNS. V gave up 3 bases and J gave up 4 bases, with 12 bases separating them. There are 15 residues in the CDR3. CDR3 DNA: TGTGCCAGCAGTGACACACGGGGGGCCACCGGGGAGCTGTTTTTT. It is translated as CASSDTRGATGELFF. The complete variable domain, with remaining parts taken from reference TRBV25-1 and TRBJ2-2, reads EADIYQTPRYLVIGTGKKITLECSQTMGHDKMYWYQQDPGMELHLIHYSYGVNSTEKGDLSSESTVSRIRTEHFPLTLESARPSHTSQYLCASSDTRGATGELFFGEGSRLTVL.

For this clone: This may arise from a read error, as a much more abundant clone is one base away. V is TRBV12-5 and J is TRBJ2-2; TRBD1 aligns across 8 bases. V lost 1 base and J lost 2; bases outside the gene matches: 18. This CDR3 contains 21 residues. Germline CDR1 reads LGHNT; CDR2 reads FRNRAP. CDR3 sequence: CASGLAPLYLRTGYNTGELFF. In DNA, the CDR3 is TGTGCTAGTGGTTTGGCCCCCCTCTACCTCAGGACAGGGTACAACACCGGGGAGCTGTTTTTT.

DNA of the CDR3: TGTGCCAGCAGCTTGGGACTAGGCACAGATACGCAGTATTTT. Protein product: CASSLGLGTDTQYF. The rearrangement uses TRBV7-6 and TRBJ2-3, with 8 nucleotides matching TRBD2. This CDR3 has 14 amino acids. The germline gives CDR1 SGHVS, CDR2 FNYEAQ. Trimming removed 3 bases from V and 1 base from J; junction bases left unmatched: 0.

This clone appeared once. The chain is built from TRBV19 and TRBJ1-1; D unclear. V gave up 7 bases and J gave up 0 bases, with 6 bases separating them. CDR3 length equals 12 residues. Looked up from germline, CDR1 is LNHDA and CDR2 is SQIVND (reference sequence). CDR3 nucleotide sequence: TGTGCCAGTACTAACATGAACACTGAAGCTTTCTTT. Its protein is CASTNMNTEAFF.

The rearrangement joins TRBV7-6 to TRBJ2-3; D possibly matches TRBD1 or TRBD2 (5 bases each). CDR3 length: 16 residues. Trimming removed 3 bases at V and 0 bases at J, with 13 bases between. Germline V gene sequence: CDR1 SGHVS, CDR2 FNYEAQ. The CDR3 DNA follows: TGTGCCAGCAGCTTTAGAGCTGAGGGGAGCACAGATACGCAGTATTTT. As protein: CASSFRAEGSTDTQYF.

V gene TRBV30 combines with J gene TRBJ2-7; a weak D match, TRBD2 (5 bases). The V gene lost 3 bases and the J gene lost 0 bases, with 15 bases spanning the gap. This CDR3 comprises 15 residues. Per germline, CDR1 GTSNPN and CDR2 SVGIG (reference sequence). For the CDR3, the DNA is TGTGCCTGGAGACGTTCGAGGGTCAGCTCCTACGAGCAGTACTTC. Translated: CAWRRSRVSSYEQYF.